This T cell receptor (beta chain) was obtained from a study of T cell responses to AZD1222 COVID-19 vaccine. This table comes from immunoSEQ multiplex PCR, and its TCRdb copy is limited to in-frame clones, with some not included. The table lists about 140,000 clones, roughly 92% of them singletons. The CDR3 length is 13 residues. V dropped 0 bases and J dropped 4 bases, with 9 bases sitting between them. Germline lookup yields CDR1 GTSNPN and CDR2 SVGIG (reference sequence). The gene calls are TRBV30 and TRBJ2-5; TRBD2 might be the D (5 bases). The receptor was isolated from an adult in good health. The material was peripheral blood, obtained on day 0 of AZD1222 vaccination. CDR3 DNA: TGTGCCTGGAGTGTACAAGGAGGAGAGACCCAGTACTTC. Its translation: CAWSVQGGETQYF.